These 16 T cell receptor beta chains originate from one sample sequenced in a study of cytotoxic CD8 clonotypes in ibrutinib-treated CLL (dated by TCRdb to the early 2020s). This sample's time point label indicates: 20 to 25 months on ibrutinib. The library was prepared using the immunoSEQ multiplex PCR assay. Drawn from immuneACCESS, this table holds only the in-frame rearrangements with V and J called that TCRdb kept. Clones are partly lost; checked studies trace under half to an unresolved V gene and leave the rest unexplained. Across this sample there are 190,000 or so clones, with over 55% seen only once. The top ten hold about an eighth of the sample. Sequencing was performed on PBMCs, taken after 24 months of ibrutinib treatment. The receptors come from a human donor with chronic lymphocytic leukemia.

This chain connects TRBV2 to TRBJ2-1, with D maybe TRBD2 (6 bases). CDR3 length: 14 residues. Trimming left V 0 bases short and J 7 bases short, with 10 bases between. Germline-derived CDR1 and CDR2 are SNHLY and FYNNEI. The CDR3 DNA is TGTGCCAGCAGTGAAGCTCCTAGCGAGAATGAGCAGTTCTTC. Protein product: CASSEAPSENEQFF.

The J gene is TRBJ1-2, the V gene TRBV18, with D hard to call. Trimming stripped 1 base from V and 6 bases from J, with 12 bases between. Germline-derived CDR1 and CDR2 are KGHSH and LQKENI. There are 14 residues in the CDR3. Here the CDR3 reads CASSPLSRQDGYTF. CDR3 DNA sequence: TGTGCCAGCTCACCACTCTCCAGGCAGGATGGCTACACCTTC.

The rearrangement joins TRBV11-2 to TRBJ2-2, with D possibly being TRBD1 (5 bases). Trimming took 1 base from V and 6 from J, leaving 9 bases between them. Germline V gives CDR1 SGHAT, CDR2 FQNNGV. The CDR3 consists of 14 residues. The CDR3 spells CASSLVQGSGELFF. CDR3 nucleotides: TGTGCCAGCAGCTTAGTCCAGGGATCCGGGGAGCTGTTTTTT. Complete variable domain (other parts from reference TRBV11-2 and TRBJ2-2): EAGVAQSPRYKIIEKRQSVAFWCNPISGHATLYWYQQILGQGPKLLIQFQNNGVVDDSQLPKDRFSAERLKGVDSTLKIQPAKLEDSAVYLCASSLVQGSGELFFGEGSRLTVL.

The chain couples TRBV7-9 to TRBJ2-2; D is tentatively TRBD1 or TRBD2 (5 bases each). The V and J ends lost 6 bases and 2 bases respectively, with 13 bases between them. From germline, CDR1 is SEHNR and CDR2 FQNEAQ (reference sequence). CDR3 length equals 15 residues. CDR3 DNA sequence: TGTGCCAGCAGATCCGGGACGGATAACACCGGGGAGCTGTTTTTT. Its protein product is CASRSGTDNTGELFF.

This rearrangement joins TRBV11-2 to TRBJ1-1; D gene uncertain. The CDR3 covers 12 residues. Looked up from germline, CDR1 is SGHAT and CDR2 is FQNNGV. Between the trimmed V and J ends, which lost 0 bases and 5 bases, there was a span of 4 bases. CDR3 nucleotide sequence: TGTGCCAGCAGCTTAGACAGGACTGAAGCTTTCTTT. Amino acid sequence: CASSLDRTEAFF. Combining the CDR3 with reference TRBV11-2 and TRBJ1-1 gives the whole variable domain EAGVAQSPRYKIIEKRQSVAFWCNPISGHATLYWYQQILGQGPKLLIQFQNNGVVDDSQLPKDRFSAERLKGVDSTLKIQPAKLEDSAVYLCASSLDRTEAFFGQGTRLTVV.

This chain links TRBV11-1 with TRBJ2-1; 11 bases are shared with TRBD2. The CDR3 has 15 residues. V gave up 3 bases and J gave up 4 bases; unmatched junction bases: 2. CDR1 and CDR2 from the germline V gene are SGHAT and FQDESV (reference sequence). CDR3 residues: CASSFGTSGYNEQFF. The DNA for the CDR3 is TGTGCCAGCAGCTTTGGGACTAGCGGATACAATGAGCAGTTCTTC.

This clone turned up a few times. The V and J genes are TRBV28 and TRBJ1-2; TRBD1 might be the D (6 bases). Germline V lookup: CDR1 MDHEN, CDR2 SYDVKM. The V end lost 4 bases, the J end lost 3 bases, and 12 bases lay between the germline ends. CDR3 length equals 14 residues. The CDR3 loop reads CASSSHRVYYGYTF. In DNA, the CDR3 is TGTGCCAGCAGTTCGCACAGGGTGTACTATGGCTACACCTTC.

The chain combines TRBV4-1 with TRBJ2-7; the match to TRBD2 covers 10 bases. The CDR3 sequence is 15 residues long. Trimming took 1 base from V and 4 from J; bases not matched to a gene: 4. Germline V CDR1 and CDR2: MGHRA, YSYEKL. The CDR3: CASSQGASGSYEQYF. The CDR3 nucleotides read TGCGCCAGCAGCCAAGGGGCTAGCGGGAGTTACGAGCAGTACTTC.

This sequence joins TRBV5-4 and TRBJ1-4, with D maybe TRBD1 (5 bases). Germline assignment: CDR1 SGHNT and CDR2 YYREEE (reference sequence). Trimming took 4 bases from V and 2 from J, leaving 15 bases between them. This CDR3 contains 16 residues. This CDR3 reads CASSGGSGTTNEKLFF. CDR3 sequence (DNA): TGTGCCAGCAGCGGGGGGTCGGGGACTACTAATGAAAAACTGTTTTTT.

CDR3 amino acids: CASSFLAGDVTQYF. The DNA of the CDR3 is TGTGCCAGCAGCTTTTTAGCGGGAGACGTGACCCAGTACTTC. The gene calls are TRBV7-2 and TRBJ2-5; 9 bases are a match to TRBD2. The CDR3 length is 14 residues. Germline CDR1 and CDR2: SGHTA and FQGNSA. With V trimmed by 3 bases and J by 7 bases, 6 bases remained unmatched.

The gene calls are TRBV27 and TRBJ1-1; TRBD1 aligns across 7 bases. In germline, CDR1 is MNHEY, CDR2 SMNVEV (reference sequence). The CDR3 loop spans 12 amino acids. V was clipped by 7 bases and J by 7 bases; unmatched bases: 6. The CDR3 spells CASIKGANEAFF. The CDR3 nucleotides are TGTGCCAGCATCAAGGGGGCAAATGAAGCTTTCTTT.

The V and J genes are TRBV27 and TRBJ1-5, with a possible D match to TRBD1 (6 bases). The CDR3 spans 14 residues. The germline CDR1 and CDR2 sequences are MNHEY and SMNVEV (reference sequence). V was cut by 3 bases and J by 5 bases, with 11 bases left in between. The CDR3, as DNA: TGTGCCAGCAGTTTGGTACAGGGCTATCAGCCCCAGCATTTT. This sequence encodes CASSLVQGYQPQHF.

V gene TRBV4-3 combines with J gene TRBJ2-1, with 7 bases fitting TRBD1. V dropped 0 bases and J dropped 10; count of bases not matched to a gene: 15. The CDR3 extends over 17 amino acids. CDR1 is LGHNA, CDR2 YSLEER, per germline. The chain's CDR3 is CASSQDRATGLSSEQFF. The CDR3 DNA follows: TGCGCCAGCAGCCAAGATCGCGCGACAGGGCTCTCTTCAGAGCAGTTCTTC.

The chain uses TRBV7-2 and TRBJ2-1, with D possibly TRBD1 on 5 matching bases. The V end was cut by 1 base, the J end by 6 bases, with 13 bases between. The germline CDR1 and CDR2 sequences are SGHTA and FQGNSA. This CDR3 has 15 amino acids. This CDR3 reads CASSLGRVPGNEQFF. The CDR3 nucleotides are TGTGCCAGCAGCTTAGGCAGGGTCCCGGGCAATGAGCAGTTCTTC.

The chain uses TRBV15 and TRBJ2-5; possibly TRBD2 for D (6 bases). The CDR3 consists of 15 residues. Germline V CDR1 and CDR2: LNHNV, YYDKDF (reference sequence). V was trimmed by 5 bases and J by 4 bases, leaving 17 bases between them. The CDR3 region has the DNA TGTGCCACCAGCCGATTGACTAGTTGGTTAGAGACCCAGTACTTC. Protein sequence: CATSRLTSWLETQYF.

This clone was counted only a few times. The chain recombines TRBV19 with TRBJ1-5, with D unclear. The germline gives CDR1 LNHDA, CDR2 SQIVND (reference sequence). This CDR3 is built from 13 residues. With 3 bases removed from V and 4 bases from J, the gap between germline ends came to 7 bases. The CDR3 DNA reads TGTGCCAGTAGTATCGAAGAAAATCAGCCCCAGCATTTT. Translated: CASSIEENQPQHF.